The next 26 T cell receptor beta chains were all read from a single sample in a study of cytomegalovirus exposure and HLA in healthy donors. 13 Jbeta primers and 60 Vbeta primers were used for the PCR. Only in-frame clones appear in the TCRdb table, and some are missing; sequencing was by immunoSEQ multiplex PCR. Among some 120,000 clones, roughly 70% were seen once, and the ten largest hold around 1.6%. Sequencing input: PBMCs. The receptors stem from a woman in her late teens or twenties in good health and CMV-seronegative.

A single count supports this clone. V usage is TRBV12-5 and J usage is TRBJ1-4; 12 nucleotides align to TRBD1. After removal of 6 bases from V and 4 bases from J, the junction contained 12 bases not matched to a gene. The CDR3 is made up of 18 amino acids. Germline CDR1 LGHNT, CDR2 FRNRAP. CDR3 sequence: CASGHARGQGAGNEKLFF. As DNA, the CDR3 is TGTGCTAGTGGGCACGCTAGGGGACAGGGGGCGGGTAATGAAAAACTGTTTTTT.

A few counts support this clone. The J gene is TRBJ1-5, the V gene TRBV6-1; D is uncertain. V was clipped by 7 bases and J by 4 bases, with 17 bases between them. Germline V lookup: CDR1 MNHNS, CDR2 SASEGT. The CDR3 has 15 residues. The DNA for the CDR3 is TGTGCCAGCACCCCGAACGGGGAGGATAATCAGCCCCAGCATTTT. Its translation is CASTPNGEDNQPQHF.

The rearrangement links TRBV5-8 to TRBJ1-5; D not certain. Deletions cut 2 bases from V and 4 bases from J, with 7 bases between. The CDR3 totals 13 residues. From germline, CDR1 is SGHTS and CDR2 YDEGEE. The CDR3 nucleotides are TGTGCCAGCAGCTTCGCAGTTAATCAGCCCCAGCATTTT. It yields the protein CASSFAVNQPQHF.

The chain is built from TRBV5-6 and TRBJ2-7; a possible D gene is TRBD1 (6 bases). V lost 0 bases to trimming and J lost 1 base, with 23 bases between them. Germline values: CDR1 SGHDT, CDR2 YYEEEE. The CDR3 consists of 19 residues. Written as DNA, the CDR3 is TGTGCCAGCAGCTTGGCCATCTTCTTCTTCGGGACACAGTCCTACGAGCAGTACTTC. This codes for CASSLAIFFFGTQSYEQYF.

The gene calls are TRBV7-8 and TRBJ1-5, with 8 bases matching TRBD1. Germline V gives CDR1 SGHVS, CDR2 FQNEAQ. This CDR3 is 17 amino acids long. The junction had 6 bases not matched to a gene; V was cut back by 0 bases and J by 2 bases. CDR3 bases: TGTGCCAGCAGCTTAGCGGCAGGGGGCTGGGGCAATCAGCCCCAGCATTTT. This encodes CASSLAAGGWGNQPQHF.

This clone appeared once. The V call is TRBV19, the J call TRBJ2-3, with D tentatively TRBD1 (7 bases). Per the germline V gene, CDR1 is LNHDA and CDR2 is SQIVND (reference sequence). The CDR3 totals 17 residues. Trimming removed 0 bases at V and 5 bases at J, with 18 bases between. DNA of the CDR3: TGTGCCAGTAGTATAGACGGGAACAGGGGAGGTGGAGATACGCAGTATTTT. Its protein is CASSIDGNRGGGDTQYF.

J is TRBJ1-5 and V is TRBV30, with D maybe TRBD1 (5 bases). This CDR3 is 14 amino acids long. Germline V lookup: CDR1 GTSNPN, CDR2 SVGIG (reference sequence). V lost 5 bases and J 1 base, leaving 12 bases between the germline ends. CDR3 sequence reads: CAWGDSFSNQPQHF. The CDR3 coding sequence is TGTGCCTGGGGCGACAGTTTCAGCAATCAGCCCCAGCATTTT.

V is TRBV6-1 and J is TRBJ1-2; 7 bases are shared with TRBD1. The ends lost 3 bases at V and 6 bases at J; junction bases unmatched: 4. Germline V gives CDR1 MNHNS, CDR2 SASEGT. This CDR3 has 13 amino acids. This CDR3 is CASSEGQLNGYTF. The CDR3 DNA is TGTGCCAGCAGTGAGGGACAGCTCAATGGCTACACCTTC.

The gene calls are TRBV4-2 and TRBJ2-1; 8 nucleotides match TRBD1. V lost 1 base to trimming and J lost 13 bases; unmatched junction nucleotides: 3. Germline CDR1 LGHNA, CDR2 YNFKEQ. CDR3 length: 12 amino acids. CDR3 sequence reads: CASSQVDREQFF. DNA of the CDR3: TGTGCCAGCAGCCAAGTGGACAGGGAACAGTTCTTC.

The chain carries TRBV28 and TRBJ2-4; weak D call: TRBD2 (6 bases). CDR1 and CDR2 from the germline V gene are MDHEN and SYDVKM. The CDR3 runs to 14 residues. V was trimmed by 7 bases and J by 5 bases, leaving 15 bases between them. The CDR3 coding sequence is TGTGCCAGCACCCGCCCATGGGGGGAAAACATTCAGTACTTC. Encoded protein: CASTRPWGENIQYF.

The V gene is TRBV28, the J gene TRBJ1-2, with TRBD1 as a possible D gene (5 bases). The CDR3 covers 15 residues. From germline, CDR1 is MDHEN and CDR2 SYDVKM. Trimming cost V 4 bases and J 4 bases, with 16 bases left between them. The CDR3 bases are TGTGCCAGCAGTTCCTCAGGGAAGATCCCCTATGGCTACACCTTC. It specifies CASSSSGKIPYGYTF.

V and J are TRBV4-1 and TRBJ1-4; 9 nucleotides line up with TRBD1. The germline V gene has CDR1 MGHRA and CDR2 YSYEKL. CDR3 length: 14 residues. Losses at the gene ends were 5 bases for V and 7 bases for J; bases not matched to a gene: 5. The CDR3 region is CASSKTGGAEKLFF. DNA of the CDR3: TGCGCCAGCAGCAAGACAGGGGGGGCTGAAAAACTGTTTTTT.

The V call is TRBV7-2, the J call TRBJ2-5; D is unclear. This CDR3 contains 15 residues. Per the germline V gene, CDR1 is SGHTA and CDR2 is FQGNSA. V was cut by 2 bases and J by 6 bases, with 16 bases left in between. The CDR3 DNA reads TGTGCCAGCAGCTTAAGGCCCCAGGCCGCCCAGACCCAGTACTTC. It translates to CASSLRPQAAQTQYF.

This sequence joins TRBV5-1 and TRBJ2-2; 10 nucleotides align to TRBD1. CDR1 is SGHRS and CDR2 is YFSETQ in the germline V gene. The CDR3 has 16 amino acids. The trim removed 0 bases at V and 3 bases at J, leaving 2 bases unmatched. CDR3 in DNA: TGCGCCAGCAGCTTGGCCGGGACAGGGGACACCGGGGAGCTGTTTTTT. Amino acid sequence: CASSLAGTGDTGELFF.

This sequence joins TRBV18 and TRBJ1-1; D is perhaps TRBD1 (6 bases). CDR1 and CDR2 (germline): KGHSH, LQKENI. V dropped 2 bases and J dropped 0 bases, with 10 bases sitting between them. The CDR3 runs to 15 residues. The CDR3: CASSPVGQLNTEAFF. In DNA, the CDR3 is TGTGCCAGCTCACCAGTAGGACAGCTGAACACTGAAGCTTTCTTT.

The chain has TRBV19 and TRBJ1-5; TRBD1 matches 7 bases. The V gene's germline CDR1 is LNHDA and CDR2 SQIVND (reference sequence). The CDR3 contains 17 residues. Trimming removed 7 bases from V and 1 base from J; junction bases left unmatched: 13. CDR3 in DNA: TGTGCCAGTACCCCCCACGGTGCGGACAGGAGCAATCAGCCCCAGCATTTT. As protein: CASTPHGADRSNQPQHF.

This clone is a singleton in its sample. The chain has TRBV6-1 and TRBJ1-1, with TRBD1 as a possible D gene (5 bases). Deletions cut 6 bases from V and 2 bases from J, with 10 bases between. Germline values: CDR1 MNHNS, CDR2 SASEGT. There are 13 residues in the CDR3. In DNA, the CDR3 is TGTGCCAGCAGGACAGCTACTAACACTGAAGCTTTCTTT. It yields the protein CASRTATNTEAFF.

This clone appeared a few times. The chain uses TRBV11-2 and TRBJ1-2; weak D call: TRBD1 (6 bases). The CDR3 loop spans 14 amino acids. CDR1 SGHAT and CDR2 FQNNGV come from the germline V gene. The germline V and J ends were trimmed by 5 bases and 6 bases, with 16 bases remaining between them. DNA for the CDR3: TGTGCCAGCAGCCCCGGGACACCCTCTGATGGCTACACCTTC. Its translation is CASSPGTPSDGYTF. Full variable domain (missing parts from reference TRBV11-2 and TRBJ1-2): EAGVAQSPRYKIIEKRQSVAFWCNPISGHATLYWYQQILGQGPKLLIQFQNNGVVDDSQLPKDRFSAERLKGVDSTLKIQPAKLEDSAVYLCASSPGTPSDGYTFGSGTRLTVV.

The gene calls are TRBV5-4 and TRBJ2-5; 9 nucleotides line up with TRBD1. Per germline, CDR1 SGHNT and CDR2 YYREEE (reference sequence). This CDR3 has 15 residues. The ends lost 5 bases at V and 5 bases at J; junction bases unmatched: 10. The CDR3 region is CASRPTGGESETQYF. The CDR3 DNA follows: TGTGCCAGCAGACCGACAGGGGGAGAATCCGAGACCCAGTACTTC.

The V gene is TRBV5-1, the J gene TRBJ1-2, with D hard to call. CDR1 and CDR2 (germline): SGHRS, YFSETQ. Trimming removed 0 bases from V and 4 bases from J, with 7 bases in between. The CDR3 covers 13 residues. Here the CDR3 reads CASSLERFYGYTF. CDR3 sequence (DNA): TGCGCCAGCAGCTTGGAGCGGTTCTATGGCTACACCTTC.

This chain joins TRBV28 and TRBJ1-4; 11 positions agree with TRBD1. Unmatched junction bases numbered 6, after V lost 3 bases and J lost 3 bases. From germline, CDR1 is MDHEN and CDR2 SYDVKM. This CDR3 has 17 residues. In DNA, the CDR3 is TGTGCCAGCAGTTTGAGGACAGGGGGCATTGCTAATGAAAAACTGTTTTTT. It specifies CASSLRTGGIANEKLFF.

The chain has TRBV4-1 and TRBJ1-1, with D perhaps matching TRBD1 (6 bases). This CDR3 has 15 residues. Germline CDR1 MGHRA, CDR2 YSYEKL. Trimming shortened V by 4 bases and J by 4 bases, and 16 bases separated the two germline ends. In DNA, the CDR3 is TGCGCCAGCAGCCCGACTACAGGGAAAGGCACTGAAGCTTTCTTT. Encoded protein: CASSPTTGKGTEAFF.

This clone was recorded only once. The chain links TRBV19 to TRBJ2-4, with 10 positions matching TRBD2. This CDR3 is 16 amino acids long. The J segment lost 3 bases and the V segment lost 4 bases, leaving 6 bases of the junction unmatched. Germline values: CDR1 LNHDA, CDR2 SQIVND (reference sequence). This CDR3 reads CASSTLAGVGKNIQYF. The DNA for the CDR3 is TGTGCCAGTAGTACGCTAGCGGGGGTGGGCAAAAACATTCAGTACTTC.

This clone was counted a few times. The V and J genes are TRBV6-5 and TRBJ1-4; D perhaps matches TRBD1 (6 bases). Germline V gene lookup returns CDR1 MNHEY and CDR2 SVGAGI. The CDR3 loop spans 13 amino acids. Trimming took 7 bases from V and 3 from J, leaving 9 bases between them. The CDR3 spells CASKQGANEKLFF. In DNA, the CDR3 is TGTGCCAGCAAACAGGGAGCTAATGAAAAACTGTTTTTT.

The chain employs TRBV29-1 and TRBJ1-1; D possibly corresponds to TRBD1 (5 bases). CDR3 length equals 13 residues. V lost 3 bases and J 5 bases, leaving 13 bases between the germline ends. The germline CDR1 and CDR2 sequences are SQVTM and ANQGSEA. The CDR3 here is CSVDPQDPTEAFF. The CDR3 region has the DNA TGCAGCGTTGATCCACAGGACCCAACTGAAGCTTTCTTT.

This chain connects TRBV28 to TRBJ2-7; the D gene is possibly TRBD2 (6 bases). Trimming stripped 4 bases from V and 4 bases from J, with 8 bases between. This CDR3 comprises 12 residues. Germline CDR1 is MDHEN and CDR2 is SYDVKM. This CDR3 is CASSSTSYEQYF. The CDR3 DNA reads TGTGCCAGCAGTTCGACTAGTTACGAGCAGTACTTC. Supplemented by reference TRBV28 and TRBJ2-7, the full variable domain reads DVKVTQSSRYLVKRTGEKVFLECVQDMDHENMFWYRQDPGLGLRLIYFSYDVKMKEKGDIPEGYSVSREKKERFSLILESASTNQTSMYLCASSSTSYEQYFGPGTRLTVT.